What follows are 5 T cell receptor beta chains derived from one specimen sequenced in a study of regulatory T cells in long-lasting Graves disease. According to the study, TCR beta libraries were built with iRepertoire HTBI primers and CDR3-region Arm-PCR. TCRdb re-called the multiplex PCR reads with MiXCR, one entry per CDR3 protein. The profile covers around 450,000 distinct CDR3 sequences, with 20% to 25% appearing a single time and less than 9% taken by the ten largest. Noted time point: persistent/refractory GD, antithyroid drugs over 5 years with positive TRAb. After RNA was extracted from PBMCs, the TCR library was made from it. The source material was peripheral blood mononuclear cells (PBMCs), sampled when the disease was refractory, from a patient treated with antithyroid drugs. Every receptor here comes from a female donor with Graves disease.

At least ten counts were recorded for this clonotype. The CDR3 loop is CASSRTGRVYEQYF. CDR3 bases: TGTGCCAGCAGCCGGACAGGGAGGGTCTACGAGCAGTACTTC. V and J are TRBV28 and TRBJ2-7; D may be TRBD1 (8 bases). The CDR3 runs 14 residues. V lost 6 bases, J lost 3 bases, and 15 bases lay in between. The germline V gene has CDR1 MDHEN and CDR2 SYDVKM.

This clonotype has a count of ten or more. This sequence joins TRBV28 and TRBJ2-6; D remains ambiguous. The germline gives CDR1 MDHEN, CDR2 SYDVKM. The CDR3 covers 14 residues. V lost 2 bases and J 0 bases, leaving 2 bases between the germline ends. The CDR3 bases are TGTGCCAGCAGTTTACCCTCTGGGGCCAACGTCCTGACTTTC. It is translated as CASSLPSGANVLTF.

This chain's CDR3 is CASSPVYRDYEQYF. The CDR3 nucleotides read TGTGCCAGCAGCCCGGTATACAGAGATTACGAGCAGTACTTC. V gene TRBV12-3 or TRBV12-4 combines with J gene TRBJ2-7; D is undetermined. The CDR3 runs to 14 residues. The ends were cut back, 6 bases at V and 4 bases at J, with 16 bases in the middle.

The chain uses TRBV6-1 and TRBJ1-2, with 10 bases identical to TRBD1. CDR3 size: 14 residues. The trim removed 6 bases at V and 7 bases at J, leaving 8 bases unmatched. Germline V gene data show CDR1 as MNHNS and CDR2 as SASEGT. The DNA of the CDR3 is TGTGCCAGCAGCTTAGGGACAGGGGTCTCTGGCTACACCTTC. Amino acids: CASSLGTGVSGYTF.

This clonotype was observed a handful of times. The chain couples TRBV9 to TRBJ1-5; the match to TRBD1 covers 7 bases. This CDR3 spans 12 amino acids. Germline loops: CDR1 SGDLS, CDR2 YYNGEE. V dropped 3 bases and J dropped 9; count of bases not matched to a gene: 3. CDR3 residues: CASSAQGRPQHF. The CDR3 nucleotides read TGTGCCAGCAGCGCACAGGGGCGGCCCCAGCATTTT.